Listed below are T cell receptor beta chains from one sample, sequenced in a study of cytomegalovirus exposure and HLA in healthy donors. Data came from immunoSEQ multiplex PCR; TCRdb stores just in-frame clones and leaves some out. The data contain 70,000 to 90,000 clones, over 60% of them singletons. Sequencing was carried out using PBMCs. These TCRs come from a male donor in good health and CMV-seropositive. Both conserved end residues are part of each CDR3. The D gene is left open where the match is weak.

v_call	d_call	cdr3_length	j_call	cdr3_aa
TRBV7-6	.	15	TRBJ1-3	CASSTTGLSGNTIYF
TRBV19	TRBD1	17	TRBJ1-5	CASSPGQGKGGNQPQHF
TRBV7-6	.	14	TRBJ1-4	CASSLSVTNEKLFF
TRBV14	.	13	TRBJ2-7	CASSQEEFDEQYF
TRBV7-2	.	13	TRBJ1-5	CASSLGISQPQHF
TRBV7-6	TRBD1	17	TRBJ2-5	CASSPHGGQGSRETQYF
TRBV6-5	TRBD2	13	TRBJ2-3	CASKGSGGLPEYF
TRBV5-1	TRBD1	15	TRBJ2-3	CASRGRDRGADTQYF
TRBV28	TRBD1	13	TRBJ1-1	CASNRQGGTEAFF
TRBV30	.	15	TRBJ2-1	CAWDGGGPWLNEQFF
TRBV7-2	TRBD1	15	TRBJ1-3	CASSLKGQGGNTIYF
TRBV2	.	11	TRBJ2-7	CASGREYEQYF
TRBV5-4	.	14	TRBJ2-5	CASSPKQGEETQYF
TRBV6-5	TRBD1	13	TRBJ1-1	CASSIQGKTEAFF
TRBV7-2	TRBD1	14	TRBJ1-2	CASSSGQLAYGYTF
TRBV2	.	15	TRBJ1-2	CAKALTGPGSYGYTF
TRBV27	TRBD1	15	TRBJ2-2	CASSPDRGDTGELFF
TRBV2	.	15	TRBJ1-6	CASSDEGVRNSPLHF
TRBV10-3	.	13	TRBJ2-7	CAIRFSGTYEQYF
TRBV9	TRBD2	17	TRBJ2-5	CASSVGVGGGVQETQYF
TRBV27	.	16	TRBJ2-4	CASSLVPAGSENIQYF
TRBV7-8	TRBD1	13	TRBJ2-7	CASSYQGVGEQYF
TRBV11-2	.	10	TRBJ2-3	CASSSRAQYF
TRBV9	.	14	TRBJ2-7	CASSVSRGFREQYF
TRBV5-1	.	14	TRBJ2-1	CASRSERAYNEQFF
TRBV6-1	.	14	.	CASSEARHFNEQYF
TRBV4-2	.	16	TRBJ2-5	CASSQDNRGAGETQYF
TRBV7-8	TRBD1	16	TRBJ2-3	CASRKARQGDTDTQYF
TRBV7-3	TRBD2	15	TRBJ2-2	CASSLSSGSIGELFF
TRBV15	TRBD2	16	TRBJ2-3	CATSSLLAGNTDTQYF
TRBV10-3	TRBD1	18	TRBJ1-1	CAISELKVSGQGYTEAFF
TRBV2	.	17	TRBJ2-7	CASSEEARVAPSYEQYF
TRBV5-8	.	16	TRBJ2-4	CASTLPTPRARNIQYF
TRBV7-2	.	11	TRBJ1-1	CASSLAGEAFF
TRBV2	TRBD1	15	TRBJ1-2	CASSGPTGLPMGYTF
TRBV30	.	14	TRBJ2-7	CAWSRGGSSYEQYF
TRBV5-6	.	14	TRBJ2-7	CASSLGQIAYEQYF
TRBV2	.	16	TRBJ1-5	CASKRRGRDFNQPQHF
TRBV2	.	17	TRBJ2-2	CASRELGGTGNTGELFF
TRBV6-4	TRBD1	15	TRBJ2-2	CASSATGANTGELFF
TRBV15	.	15	TRBJ2-1	CATSRVEGGGNEQFF
TRBV19	.	11	TRBJ1-4	CASTSIGKLFF
TRBV2	TRBD1	17	TRBJ1-1	CASSEPETDRDDTEAFF
TRBV9	.	13	TRBJ1-1	CASSVGSSEGAFF
TRBV19	.	15	TRBJ2-7	CASSIRSGLSYEQYF
TRBV5-4	TRBD2	16	TRBJ2-3	CASSLEGLAGPDTQYF
TRBV19	.	15	TRBJ1-1	CASSAWGTMNTEAFF
TRBV25-1	TRBD2	17	TRBJ2-3	CASSEIGLAGVGDTQYF
TRBV6-1	TRBD2	15	TRBJ2-3	CASSGTSGGADTQYF
TRBV29-1	TRBD1	13	TRBJ1-2	CSAIRTGSYGYTF
TRBV28	TRBD2	13	TRBJ2-5	CAIRTSGKETQYF
TRBV28	.	12	TRBJ1-2	CASTPLYYGYTF
TRBV11-2	.	15	TRBJ1-2	CASSSTEISNYGYTF
TRBV7-2	TRBD2	15	TRBJ2-3	CASSLGLAGTDTQYF